These 25 T cell receptor beta chains were all obtained from the same sample, sequenced in a study of cytomegalovirus exposure and HLA in healthy donors. The PCR was carried out with 60 Vbeta primers and 13 Jbeta primers. Measured with immunoSEQ multiplex PCR; TCRdb has only the in-frame clones, and not every one. This repertoire includes tens of thousands of clones. What was sequenced was PBMCs. The receptors here all came from a woman in her twenties or thirties in good health and CMV-seronegative.

This chain links TRBV2 with TRBJ2-7; 9 bases line up with TRBD1. Germline CDR1 reads SNHLY; CDR2 reads FYNNEI. V was pared by 1 base and J by 2 bases, with 0 bases of the junction left unmatched. The CDR3 runs 14 residues. CDR3 sequence: CASSEGTGAYEQYF. The DNA for the CDR3 is TGTGCCAGCAGTGAAGGGACAGGGGCCTACGAGCAGTACTTC.

J is TRBJ2-7 and V is TRBV11-1, with D unresolved. The V gene's germline CDR1 is SGHAT and CDR2 FQDESV (reference sequence). The CDR3 has 13 residues. Trimming left V 6 bases short and J 1 base short, with 10 bases between. As DNA, the CDR3 is TGTGCCAGCAGACGAACTGATTCCTACGAGCAGTACTTC. Encoded protein: CASRRTDSYEQYF.

As concerns this clone: An end of the junction differs from the germline gene, which may be a read error. This chain joins TRBV20-1 and TRBJ2-3; the D gene is possibly TRBD1 (6 bases). Germline V gene lookup returns CDR1 DFQATT and CDR2 SNEGSKA (reference sequence). The CDR3 contains 10 residues. The CDR3 protein is CSASRDIQDF. The DNA of the CDR3 is TGCAGTGCTTCTCGGGACATCCAGGATTTT.

This chain links TRBV5-1 with TRBJ2-5, with D hard to call. V lost 0 bases and J 1 base, leaving 4 bases between the germline ends. Germline CDR1 reads SGHRS; CDR2 reads YFSETQ. This CDR3 region has 13 residues. CDR3 in DNA: TGCGCCAGCAGCTTGGGCGTCCAAGAGACCCAGTACTTC. The encoded protein is CASSLGVQETQYF.

The J gene is TRBJ1-5, the V gene TRBV27, with TRBD1 identical over 9 bases. This CDR3 comprises 14 residues. V was pared by 6 bases and J by 6 bases, with 6 bases of the junction left unmatched. Germline V gives CDR1 MNHEY, CDR2 SMNVEV (reference sequence). DNA for the CDR3: TGTGCCAGCAGCGGGACAGGGACTTCTCAGCCCCAGCATTTT. Translated, it gives CASSGTGTSQPQHF.

The chain recombines TRBV18 with TRBJ2-1, with D tentatively TRBD2 (5 bases). The CDR3 sequence is 15 residues long. CDR1 is KGHSH and CDR2 is LQKENI in the germline V gene. Between the trimmed V and J ends, which lost 3 bases and 7 bases, there was a span of 16 bases. The CDR3 coding sequence is TGTGCCAGCTCACCTCCCGGGAACGGTGGGAATGAGCAGTTCTTC. This sequence encodes CASSPPGNGGNEQFF.

This rearrangement joins TRBV30 to TRBJ2-1; the D gene is possibly TRBD2 (5 bases). The CDR3 runs 14 residues. CDR1 and CDR2 from the germline V gene are GTSNPN and SVGIG (reference sequence). Trimming removed 0 bases at V and 9 bases at J, with 15 bases between. The CDR3 is CAWSVRWTEGEQFF. The CDR3 DNA sequence: TGTGCCTGGAGTGTACGGTGGACTGAGGGTGAGCAGTTCTTC.

The genes are TRBV28 and TRBJ1-5; D is undetermined. The V and J ends lost 1 base and 3 bases respectively, with 7 bases between them. Germline V CDR1 and CDR2: MDHEN, SYDVKM. The CDR3 has 14 amino acids. DNA for the CDR3: TGTGCCAGCAGTTTATCGGTAGTCAATCAGCCCCAGCATTTT. Translated, it gives CASSLSVVNQPQHF.

The CDR3 loop is CASSRTVFNEKLFF. The CDR3 nucleotides are TGTGCCAGCAGTCGGACAGTATTTAATGAAAAACTGTTTTTT. The gene calls are TRBV6-5 and TRBJ1-4; D possibly corresponds to TRBD1 (6 bases). Trimming left V 5 bases short and J 4 bases short, with 11 bases between. Germline CDR1 and CDR2: MNHEY and SVGAGI. The CDR3 covers 14 residues.

The CDR3 sequence: CASSKLAGTSDTQYF. In DNA form, the CDR3 reads TGTGCCAGTAGTAAACTAGCGGGAACTTCTGATACGCAGTATTTT. The chain couples TRBV19 to TRBJ2-3; 10 bases agree with TRBD2. CDR3 size: 15 residues. Germline V gene lookup returns CDR1 LNHDA and CDR2 SQIVND (reference sequence). J gave up 6 bases and V 4 bases, and 7 bases lay outside the gene matches. Supplemented by reference TRBV19 and TRBJ2-3, the full variable domain reads DGGITQSPKYLFRKEGQNVTLSCEQNLNHDAMYWYRQDPGQGLRLIYYSQIVNDFQKGDIAEGYSVSREKKESFPLTVTSAQKNPTAFYLCASSKLAGTSDTQYFGPGTRLTVL.

The chain combines TRBV28 with TRBJ1-2, with D maybe TRBD1 (5 bases). CDR3 length equals 13 residues. Germline lookup yields CDR1 MDHEN and CDR2 SYDVKM. V was shortened by 7 bases and J by 4 bases, with 13 bases between the two germline ends. The CDR3 sequence is CASITRVPYGYTF. In DNA form, the CDR3 reads TGTGCCAGCATCACCAGGGTACCCTATGGCTACACCTTC.

This chain connects TRBV5-1 to TRBJ2-2; perhaps TRBD2 as D (6 bases). Germline CDR1 SGHRS, CDR2 YFSETQ. V lost 4 bases and J 2 bases, leaving 12 bases between the germline ends. There are 15 residues in the CDR3. CDR3 DNA: TGCGCCAGCAGCGAAGGGCGGGGAAACACCGGGGAGCTGTTTTTT. It translates to CASSEGRGNTGELFF.

According to its frequency, this clone is medium-sized (0.01 to 0.1%). The V and J genes are TRBV6-4 and TRBJ2-1; TRBD1 matches 9 bases. Per the germline V gene, CDR1 is MRHNA and CDR2 is SNTAGT. This CDR3 is built from 15 residues. The J segment lost 9 bases and the V segment lost 3 bases, leaving 9 bases of the junction unmatched. In DNA form, the CDR3 reads TGTGCCAGCAGTGATCCGGGGACAGGGTCTGGTGAGCAGTTCTTC. This translates into CASSDPGTGSGEQFF.

This chain connects TRBV29-1 to TRBJ1-2; 8 bases match TRBD1. Germline V gene lookup returns CDR1 SQVTM and CDR2 ANQGSEA. Germline trimming cut 1 base from V and 1 base from J; bases unmatched to any gene: 5. This CDR3 is 15 amino acids long. The CDR3 here is CSVEGGTGFNYGYTF. In nucleotides, the CDR3 is TGCAGCGTTGAAGGAGGGACAGGCTTTAACTATGGCTACACCTTC.

This sequence joins TRBV15 and TRBJ2-3; TRBD2 matches at 10 bases. Germline-derived CDR1 and CDR2 are LNHNV and YYDKDF (reference sequence). J was trimmed by 3 bases and V by 9 bases; bases with no gene match: 6. This CDR3 comprises 14 residues. The CDR3 loop is CATSGRGRTDTQYF. The CDR3 coding sequence is TGTGCCACGAGCGGGAGGGGGAGGACAGATACGCAGTATTTT. The full variable domain, in which reference TRBV15 and TRBJ2-3 provide the parts outside the CDR3, is DAMVIQNPRYQVTQFGKPVTLSCSQTLNHNVMYWYQQKSSQAPKLLFHYYDKDFNNEADTPDNFQSRRPNTSFCFLDIRSPGLGDTAMYLCATSGRGRTDTQYFGPGTRLTVL.

The rearrangement links TRBV5-1 to TRBJ1-1; 7 bases are a match to TRBD1. Germline CDR1 SGHRS, CDR2 YFSETQ. After removal of 0 bases from V and 1 base from J, the junction contained 3 bases not matched to a gene. The CDR3 contains 15 residues. CDR3 nucleotide sequence: TGCGCCAGCAGCTTGGGGGGGACAGAGAACACTGAAGCTTTCTTT. This codes for CASSLGGTENTEAFF.

The rearrangement joins TRBV29-1 to TRBJ2-7, with 8 bases that match TRBD1. J gave up 3 bases and V 7 bases, and 20 bases lay outside the gene matches. Germline CDR1 reads SQVTM; CDR2 reads ANQGSEA. There are 17 residues in the CDR3. The CDR3 DNA is TGCAGCGCGGGGACAGGCGTCGTAGAATGGCCCTACTACGAGCAGTACTTC. Translating it yields CSAGTGVVEWPYYEQYF.

CDR3 protein: CASSPGPGRGTEAFF. CDR3 coding DNA: TGTGCCAGCTCACCTGGCCCGGGGAGAGGTACTGAAGCTTTCTTT. The genes are TRBV18 and TRBJ1-1; D remains ambiguous. The CDR3 consists of 15 residues. Per germline, CDR1 KGHSH and CDR2 LQKENI. V lost 3 bases and J lost 5, with 16 bases in between.

This chain uses TRBV6-1 with TRBJ2-1; 7 nucleotides agree with TRBD2. There are 14 residues in the CDR3. The germline V gene has CDR1 MNHNS and CDR2 SASEGT. Trimming removed 1 base from V and 4 bases from J; junction bases left unmatched: 1. CDR3 coding DNA: TGTGCCAGCAGTGAAGAAGCGGGGTACAATGAGCAGTTCTTC. This codes for CASSEEAGYNEQFF.

This rearrangement joins TRBV7-2 to TRBJ2-5, with 7 bases aligning to TRBD1. Germline V lookup: CDR1 SGHTA, CDR2 FQGNSA. The CDR3 runs to 14 residues. The junction had 7 bases not matched to a gene; V was cut back by 6 bases and J by 3 bases. The CDR3 spells CASRYRQGKETQYF. The CDR3 DNA sequence: TGTGCCAGCAGATATCGACAGGGAAAAGAGACCCAGTACTTC.

The chain couples TRBV5-1 to TRBJ2-7, with 7 nucleotides matching TRBD1. Unmatched junction bases numbered 9, after V lost 7 bases and J lost 2 bases. The germline CDR1 and CDR2 sequences are SGHRS and YFSETQ. This CDR3 has 14 amino acids. The CDR3 reads CASSSPDRPYEQYF. CDR3 in DNA: TGCGCCAGCTCGTCCCCGGACAGGCCCTACGAGCAGTACTTC.

V usage is TRBV4-2 and J usage is TRBJ2-1; tentative D call: TRBD2 (6 bases). The CDR3 extends over 12 amino acids. Germline CDR1 and CDR2: LGHNA and YNFKEQ. V was shortened by 1 base and J by 9 bases, with 7 bases between the two germline ends. The CDR3, as DNA: TGTGCCAGCAGCCAAGTGGGGGGTGAGCAGTTCTTC. This translates into CASSQVGGEQFF.

This chain's CDR3 is CASGLGGLTEAFF. The CDR3, as DNA: TGTGCCAGCGGGTTGGGGGGTTTAACTGAAGCTTTCTTT. V gene TRBV6-5 combines with J gene TRBJ1-1; possible D gene TRBD1, 5 bases. V shed 8 bases and J shed 5 bases, with 15 bases lying between them. This CDR3 comprises 13 residues. Germline loops: CDR1 MNHEY, CDR2 SVGAGI.

The chain combines TRBV5-1 with TRBJ2-2, with D tentatively TRBD2 (6 bases). Germline V lookup: CDR1 SGHRS, CDR2 YFSETQ. V was cut by 0 bases and J by 5 bases, with 11 bases left in between. This CDR3 has 15 amino acids. The CDR3 spells CASSLAGAYTGELFF. The DNA for the CDR3 is TGCGCCAGCAGCTTGGCGGGAGCTTATACCGGGGAGCTGTTTTTT. Supplemented by reference TRBV5-1 and TRBJ2-2, the full variable domain reads KAGVTQTPRYLIKTRGQQVTLSCSPISGHRSVSWYQQTPGQGLQFLFEYFSETQRNKGNFPGRFSGRQFSNSRSEMNVSTLELGDSALYLCASSLAGAYTGELFFGEGSRLTVL.

J is TRBJ2-5 and V is TRBV5-4, with 7 nucleotides matching TRBD1. The J segment lost 1 base and the V segment lost 2 bases, leaving 5 bases of the junction unmatched. This CDR3 is 15 amino acids long. Germline V gene data show CDR1 as SGHNT and CDR2 as YYREEE (reference sequence). CDR3 bases: TGTGCCAGCAGCTTAGGGACAGCGGCCCAAGAGACCCAGTACTTC. Its protein product is CASSLGTAAQETQYF.